This T cell receptor (beta chain) was observed in a study of control samples from healthy donors and cancer patients (dated by TCRdb to about 2020). Inclusive of the bounding cysteine and phenylalanine, the CDR3 is 14 residues long. Only CDR3 DNA is held: 42 bases, read in frame from base 1. CDR1 LNHDA and CDR2 SQIVND were looked up in the germline V gene (reference sequence). V is pruned by 7 bases and J by 4 bases, leaving 7 bases of the junction without a gene match. Worth noting for this clone: No cognate antigen has been identified for it. Base qualities are missing; no much larger clone stands one base away.

The library was obtained by the immunoSEQ multiplex PCR assay. TCRdb holds this immuneACCESS table with in-frame rearrangements only. Some clones are missing; in checked studies, unresolved V genes explain under half, and the rest has no known cause. The sample includes 130,000 or so clones, with over 85% observed a single time. About 7.9% of the sample is in the top ten clones. Source material: PBMCs. This receptor was obtained from a man aged 50-60 years with head and neck cancer. This receptor chain uses TRBV19 and TRBJ1-2; 9 bases in the middle match TRBD1. CDR3 reads: CASNSGTGFYGYTF. The sequenced DNA is TGTGCCAGTAACTCCGGGACAGGGTTCTATGGCTACACCTTC.